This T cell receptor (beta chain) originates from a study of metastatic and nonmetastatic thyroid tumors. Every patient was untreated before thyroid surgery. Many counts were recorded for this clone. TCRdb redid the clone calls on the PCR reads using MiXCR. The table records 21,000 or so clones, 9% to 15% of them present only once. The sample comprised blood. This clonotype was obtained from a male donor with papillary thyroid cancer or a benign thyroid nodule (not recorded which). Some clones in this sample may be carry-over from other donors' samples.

The CDR3 loop reads CASSLEWTNNGKNIQYF. Here the CDR3 DNA reads TGTGCCAGCAGCTTGGAGTGGACCAATAATGGCAAAAACATTCAGTACTTC. V gene TRBV5-8 combines with J gene TRBJ2-4; no definite D call. This CDR3 comprises 17 residues. V lost 0 bases and J 3 bases, leaving 16 bases between the germline ends. Germline loops: CDR1 SGHTS, CDR2 YDEGEE. Drawing the rest from reference TRBV5-8 and TRBJ2-4, the complete variable domain is EAGVTQSPTHLIKTRGQQATLRCSPISGHTSVYWYQQALGLGLQFLLWYDEGEERNRGNFPPRFSGRQFPNYSSELNVNALELEDSALYLCASSLEWTNNGKNIQYFGAGTRLSVL.